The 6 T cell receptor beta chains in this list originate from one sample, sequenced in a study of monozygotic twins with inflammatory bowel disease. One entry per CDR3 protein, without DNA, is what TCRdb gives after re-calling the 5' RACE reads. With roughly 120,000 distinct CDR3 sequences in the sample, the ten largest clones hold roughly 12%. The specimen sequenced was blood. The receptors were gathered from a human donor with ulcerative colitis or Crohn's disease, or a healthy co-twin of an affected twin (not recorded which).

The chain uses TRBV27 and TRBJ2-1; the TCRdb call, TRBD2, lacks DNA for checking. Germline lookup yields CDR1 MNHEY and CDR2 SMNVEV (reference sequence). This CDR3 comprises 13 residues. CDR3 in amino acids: CASGPSGYNEQFF.

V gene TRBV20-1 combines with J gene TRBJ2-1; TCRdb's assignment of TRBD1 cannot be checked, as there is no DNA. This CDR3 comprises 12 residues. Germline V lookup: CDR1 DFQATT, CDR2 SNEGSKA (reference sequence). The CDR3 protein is CSATGFYNEQFF.

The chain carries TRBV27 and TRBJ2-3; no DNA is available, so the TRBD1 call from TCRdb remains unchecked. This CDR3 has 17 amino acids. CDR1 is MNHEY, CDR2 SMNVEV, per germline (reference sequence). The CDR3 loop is CASSQHTGTPLVDTQYF.

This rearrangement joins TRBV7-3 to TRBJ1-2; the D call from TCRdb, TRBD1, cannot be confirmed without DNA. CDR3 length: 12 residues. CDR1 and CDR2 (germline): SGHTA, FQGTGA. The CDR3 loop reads CASSLGGRGYTF.

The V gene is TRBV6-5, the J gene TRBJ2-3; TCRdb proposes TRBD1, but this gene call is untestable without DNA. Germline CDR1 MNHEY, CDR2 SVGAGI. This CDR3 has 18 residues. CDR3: CASSYDTLGQGSTDTQYF.

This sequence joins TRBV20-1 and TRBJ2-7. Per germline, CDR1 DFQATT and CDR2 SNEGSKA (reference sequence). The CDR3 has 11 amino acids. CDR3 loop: CSARETYEQYF.